One T cell receptor beta chain is described in this entry. The data were obtained in a study of OX40 agonist ivuxolimab in advanced cancers. TCRdb keeps only in-frame clones here, not all; method: immunoSEQ multiplex PCR. There are roughly 25,000 clones in the sample; 60% to 85% occur only once, and more than 2% lies in the top ten. The CDR3 covers 16 residues. V was clipped by 5 bases and J by 1 base, with 17 bases between them. In germline, CDR1 is MNHEY, CDR2 SMNVEV (reference sequence). The source material was CD4+ or CD8+ T cells sorted from blood, sampled in a trial of the OX40 agonist ivuxolimab. The rearrangement uses TRBV27 and TRBJ1-1; tentatively, D is TRBD1 (6 bases). The TCR was taken from an adult with an advanced solid tumor such as melanoma, head and neck, liver or kidney cancer. The CDR3 sequence: CASSPSRRGENTEAFF. In DNA form, the CDR3 reads TGTGCCAGCAGTCCCTCCAGGAGGGGGGAGAACACTGAAGCTTTCTTT.